This T cell receptor beta chain was profiled in a study of blood T cell repertoires in COVID-19. Across the study: PBMCs, B-cell-depleted T cells, or T cells were the source of the cDNA or gDNA that made up the material.

V was cut by 4 bases and J by 4 bases, with 13 bases left in between. The CDR3 has 14 amino acids. CDR1 and CDR2 (germline): MNHEY, SVGAGI. Participant-given clinical history determined each cohort assignment. The data were produced by immunoSEQ multiplex PCR, yet TCRdb's version contains in-frame clones alone and is incomplete. The data contain about 320,000 clones, under 90% of them singletons. The chain has TRBV6-5 and TRBJ2-5; a possible D gene is TRBD2 (7 bases). Sequencing used PBMCs or T cells enriched from blood (not recorded which). The TCR was taken from a woman aged 18-30 years who had recovered from COVID-19. In DNA, the CDR3 is TGTGCCAGCAGTTTAACAGGGAGGGGAGAGACCCAGTACTTC. The encoded protein is CASSLTGRGETQYF.